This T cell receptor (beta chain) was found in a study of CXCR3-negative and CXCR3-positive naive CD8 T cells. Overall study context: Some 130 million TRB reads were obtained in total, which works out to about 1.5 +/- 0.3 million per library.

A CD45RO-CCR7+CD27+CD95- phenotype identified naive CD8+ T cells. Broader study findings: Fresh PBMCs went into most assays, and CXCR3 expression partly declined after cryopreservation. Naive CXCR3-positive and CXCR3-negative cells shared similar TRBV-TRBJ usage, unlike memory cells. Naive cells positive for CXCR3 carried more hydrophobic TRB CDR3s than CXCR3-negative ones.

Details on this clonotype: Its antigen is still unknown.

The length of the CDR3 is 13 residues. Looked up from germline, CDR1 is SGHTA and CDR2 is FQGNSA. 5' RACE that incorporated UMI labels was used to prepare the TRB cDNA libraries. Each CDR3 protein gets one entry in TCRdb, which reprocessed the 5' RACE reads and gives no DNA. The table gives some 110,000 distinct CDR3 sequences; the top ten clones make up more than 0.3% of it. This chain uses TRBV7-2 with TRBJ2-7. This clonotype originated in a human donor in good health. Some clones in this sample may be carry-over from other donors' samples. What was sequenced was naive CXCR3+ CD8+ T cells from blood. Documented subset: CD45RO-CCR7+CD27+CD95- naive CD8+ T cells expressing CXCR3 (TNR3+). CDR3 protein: CASSLDVASEQYF.